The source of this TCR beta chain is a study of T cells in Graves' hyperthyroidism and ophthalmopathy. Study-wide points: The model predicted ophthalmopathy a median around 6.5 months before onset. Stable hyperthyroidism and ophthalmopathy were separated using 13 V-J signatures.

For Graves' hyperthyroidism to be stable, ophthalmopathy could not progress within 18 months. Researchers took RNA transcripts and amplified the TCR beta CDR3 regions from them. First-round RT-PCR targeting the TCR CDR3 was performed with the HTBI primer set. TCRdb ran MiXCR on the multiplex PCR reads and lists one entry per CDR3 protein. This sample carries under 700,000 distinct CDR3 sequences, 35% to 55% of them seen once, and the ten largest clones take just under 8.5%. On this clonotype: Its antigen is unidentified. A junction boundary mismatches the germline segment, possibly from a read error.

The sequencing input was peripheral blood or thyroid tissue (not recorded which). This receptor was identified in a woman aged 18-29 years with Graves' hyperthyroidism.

CDR3 coding DNA: TGTGCCACCAGCATAACCCAGGGGACAGGGACCTACGAGCAGTACTTC. It codes for CATSITQGTGTYEQYF. This rearrangement joins TRBV7-9 to TRBJ2-7, with 9 bases fitting TRBD1. This CDR3 is 16 amino acids long. Germline CDR1 is SEHNR and CDR2 is FQNEAQ (reference sequence). Full variable domain (outside the CDR3, taken from reference TRBV7-9 and TRBJ2-7): DTGVSQNPRHKITKRGQNVTFRCDPISEHNRLYWYRQTLGQGPEFLTYFQNEAQLEKSRLLSDRFSAERPKGSFSTLEIQRTEQGDSAMYLCATSITQGTGTYEQYFGPGTRLTVT.